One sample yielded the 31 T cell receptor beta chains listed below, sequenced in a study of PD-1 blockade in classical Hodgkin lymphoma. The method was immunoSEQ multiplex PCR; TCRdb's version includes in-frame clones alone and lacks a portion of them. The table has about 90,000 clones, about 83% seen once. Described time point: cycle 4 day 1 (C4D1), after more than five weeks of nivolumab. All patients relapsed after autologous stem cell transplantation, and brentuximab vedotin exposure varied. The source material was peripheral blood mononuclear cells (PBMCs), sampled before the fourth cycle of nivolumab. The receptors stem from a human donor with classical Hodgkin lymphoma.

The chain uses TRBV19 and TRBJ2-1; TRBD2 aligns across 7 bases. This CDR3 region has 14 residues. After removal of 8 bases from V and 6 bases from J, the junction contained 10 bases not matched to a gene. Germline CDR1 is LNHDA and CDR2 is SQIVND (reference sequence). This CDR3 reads CASRLREKSNEQFF. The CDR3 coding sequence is TGTGCCAGTCGTTTGCGGGAGAAGTCCAATGAGCAGTTCTTC.

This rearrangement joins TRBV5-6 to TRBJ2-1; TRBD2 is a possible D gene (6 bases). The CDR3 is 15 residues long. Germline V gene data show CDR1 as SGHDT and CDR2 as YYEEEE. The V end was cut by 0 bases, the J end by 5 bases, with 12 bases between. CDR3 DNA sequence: TGTGCCAGCAGCTTGGGAGCGGGCCCCCACAATGAGCAGTTCTTC. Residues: CASSLGAGPHNEQFF.

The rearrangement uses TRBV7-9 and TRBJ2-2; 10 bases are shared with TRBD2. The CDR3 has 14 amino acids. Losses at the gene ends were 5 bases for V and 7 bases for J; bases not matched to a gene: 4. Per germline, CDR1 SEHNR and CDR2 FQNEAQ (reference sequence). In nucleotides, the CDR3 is TGTGCCAGCAGCATACGGACTAGCGGCGGGGAGCTGTTTTTT. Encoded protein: CASSIRTSGGELFF.

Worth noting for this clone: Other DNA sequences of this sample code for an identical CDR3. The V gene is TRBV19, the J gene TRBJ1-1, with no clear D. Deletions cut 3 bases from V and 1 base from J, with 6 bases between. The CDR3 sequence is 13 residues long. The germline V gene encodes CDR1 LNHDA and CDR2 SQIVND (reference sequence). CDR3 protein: CASSMKGNTEAFF. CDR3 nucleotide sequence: TGTGCCAGTAGTATGAAGGGGAACACTGAAGCTTTCTTT.

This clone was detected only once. The DNA for the CDR3 is TGTGCCAGTAGCACCGACAGGGGACCCTATAGCAATCAGCCCCAGCATTTT. It encodes CASSTDRGPYSNQPQHF. The chain joins TRBV19 to TRBJ1-5; the match to TRBD1 covers 8 bases. The CDR3 spans 17 residues. Trimming removed 6 bases from V and 0 bases from J; junction bases left unmatched: 10. Germline V lookup: CDR1 LNHDA, CDR2 SQIVND (reference sequence).

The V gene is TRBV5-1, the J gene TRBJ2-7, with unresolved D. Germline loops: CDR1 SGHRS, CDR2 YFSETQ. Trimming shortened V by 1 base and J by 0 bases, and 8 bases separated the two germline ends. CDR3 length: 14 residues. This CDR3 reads CASSLSGNSYEQYF. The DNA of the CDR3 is TGCGCCAGCAGCTTGAGTGGAAACTCCTACGAGCAGTACTTC.

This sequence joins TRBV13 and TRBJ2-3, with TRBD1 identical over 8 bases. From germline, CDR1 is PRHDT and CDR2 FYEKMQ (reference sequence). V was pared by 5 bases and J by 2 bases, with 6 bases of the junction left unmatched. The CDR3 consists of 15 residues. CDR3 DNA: TGTGCCAGCAGCCAAACAGGGGGGTCCACAGATACGCAGTATTTT. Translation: CASSQTGGSTDTQYF.

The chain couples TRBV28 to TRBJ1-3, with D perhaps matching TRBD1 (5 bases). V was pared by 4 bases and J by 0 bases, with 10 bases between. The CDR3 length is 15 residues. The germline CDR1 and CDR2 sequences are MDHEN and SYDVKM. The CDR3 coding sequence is TGTGCCAGCAGTTCGGACGGGGCCTCTGGAAACACCATATATTTT. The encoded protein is CASSSDGASGNTIYF.

CDR3 protein: CATAQGTAAETQYF. CDR3 in DNA: TGTGCCACTGCACAGGGGACGGCGGCAGAGACCCAGTACTTC. The rearrangement links TRBV19 to TRBJ2-5, with 7 bases aligning to TRBD1. Germline V lookup: CDR1 LNHDA, CDR2 SQIVND (reference sequence). V shed 10 bases, J shed 4 bases, and the junction held 12 bases outside the gene matches. This CDR3 region has 14 residues.

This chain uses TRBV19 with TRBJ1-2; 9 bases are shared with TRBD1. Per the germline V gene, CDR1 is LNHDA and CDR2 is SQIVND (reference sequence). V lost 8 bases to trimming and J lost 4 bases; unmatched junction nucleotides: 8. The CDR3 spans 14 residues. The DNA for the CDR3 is TGTGCCAGTGGCACCGGGACAGGGCCCTATGGCTACACCTTC. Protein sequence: CASGTGTGPYGYTF.

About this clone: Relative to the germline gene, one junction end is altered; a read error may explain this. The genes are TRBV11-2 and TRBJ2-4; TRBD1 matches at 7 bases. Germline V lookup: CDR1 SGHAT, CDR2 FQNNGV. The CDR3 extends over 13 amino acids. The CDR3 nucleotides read TGTGCCAGCAGGGGGACAGCCACAAACATTCAGTACTTC. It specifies CASRGTATNIQYF.

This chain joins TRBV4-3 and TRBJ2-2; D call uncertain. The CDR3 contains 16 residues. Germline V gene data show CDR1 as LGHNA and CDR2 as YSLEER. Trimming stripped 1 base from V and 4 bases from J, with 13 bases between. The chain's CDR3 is CASSQARASTTGELFF. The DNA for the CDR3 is TGCGCCAGCAGCCAAGCACGCGCGTCTACCACCGGGGAGCTGTTTTTT.

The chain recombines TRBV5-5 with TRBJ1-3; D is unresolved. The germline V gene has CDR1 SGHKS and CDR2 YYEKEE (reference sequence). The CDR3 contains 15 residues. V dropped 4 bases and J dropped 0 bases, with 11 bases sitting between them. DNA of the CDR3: TGTGCCAGCAGCATAGGACCTAGCTCTGGAAACACCATATATTTT. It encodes CASSIGPSSGNTIYF.

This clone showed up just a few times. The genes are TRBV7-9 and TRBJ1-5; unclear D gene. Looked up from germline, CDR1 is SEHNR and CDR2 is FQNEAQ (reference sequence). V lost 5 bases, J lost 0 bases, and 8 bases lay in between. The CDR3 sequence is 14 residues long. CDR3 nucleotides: TGTGCCAGCAGCCTAATAGGTAGCAATCAGCCCCAGCATTTT. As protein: CASSLIGSNQPQHF. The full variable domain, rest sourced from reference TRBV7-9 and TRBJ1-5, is DTGVSQNPRHKITKRGQNVTFRCDPISEHNRLYWYRQTLGQGPEFLTYFQNEAQLEKSRLLSDRFSAERPKGSFSTLEIQRTEQGDSAMYLCASSLIGSNQPQHFGDGTRLSIL.

This chain's CDR3 is CASSLGGPGTDTQYF. CDR3 sequence (DNA): TGCGCCAGCAGCTTGGGAGGGCCGGGCACAGATACGCAGTATTTT. The chain has TRBV5-1 and TRBJ2-3; maybe TRBD2 (5 bases). There are 15 residues in the CDR3. Germline-derived CDR1 and CDR2 are SGHRS and YFSETQ. V shed 0 bases and J shed 1 base, with 9 bases lying between them.

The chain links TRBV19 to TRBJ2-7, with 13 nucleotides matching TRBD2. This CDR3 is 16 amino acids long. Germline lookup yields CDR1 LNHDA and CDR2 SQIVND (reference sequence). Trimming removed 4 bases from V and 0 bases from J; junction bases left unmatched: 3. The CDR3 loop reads CASSRLAGGLSYEQYF. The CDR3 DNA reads TGTGCCAGTAGTAGACTAGCGGGAGGACTCTCCTACGAGCAGTACTTC.

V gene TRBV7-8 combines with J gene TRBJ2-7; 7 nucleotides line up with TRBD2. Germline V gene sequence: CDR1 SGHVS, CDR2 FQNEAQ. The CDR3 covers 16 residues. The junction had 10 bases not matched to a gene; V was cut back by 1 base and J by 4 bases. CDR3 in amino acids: CASSLGGGDSGYEQYF. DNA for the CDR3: TGTGCCAGCAGCTTAGGGGGAGGGGATAGCGGGTACGAGCAGTACTTC.

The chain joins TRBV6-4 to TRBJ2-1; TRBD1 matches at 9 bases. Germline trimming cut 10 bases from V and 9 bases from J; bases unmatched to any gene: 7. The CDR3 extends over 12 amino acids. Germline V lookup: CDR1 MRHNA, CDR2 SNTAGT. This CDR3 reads CATKGTGSEQFF. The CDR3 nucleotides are TGTGCCACCAAGGGGACAGGGAGTGAGCAGTTCTTC.

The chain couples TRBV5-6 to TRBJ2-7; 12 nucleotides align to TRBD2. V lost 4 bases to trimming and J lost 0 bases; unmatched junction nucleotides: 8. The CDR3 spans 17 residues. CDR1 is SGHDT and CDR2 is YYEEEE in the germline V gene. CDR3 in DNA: TGTGCCAGCAGCACCTGGACTAGCGGGATCTTCTCCTACGAGCAGTACTTC. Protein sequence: CASSTWTSGIFSYEQYF.

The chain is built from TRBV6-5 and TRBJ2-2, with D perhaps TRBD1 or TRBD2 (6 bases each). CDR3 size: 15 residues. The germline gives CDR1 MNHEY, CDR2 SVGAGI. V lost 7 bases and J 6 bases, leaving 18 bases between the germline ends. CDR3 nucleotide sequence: TGTGCCAGCACTAAAATGGTGGGGGGCTCCGGGGAGCTGTTTTTT. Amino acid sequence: CASTKMVGGSGELFF.

The chain's CDR3 is CASSDRGVTQYF. CDR3 DNA sequence: TGCGCCAGCTCCGACAGGGGGGTGACCCAGTACTTC. J is TRBJ2-5 and V is TRBV5-1; 9 bases match TRBD1. The CDR3 has 12 amino acids. Germline V gene sequence: CDR1 SGHRS, CDR2 YFSETQ. V trimming: 7 bases; J trimming: 7 bases; junction bases outside the gene matches: 5.

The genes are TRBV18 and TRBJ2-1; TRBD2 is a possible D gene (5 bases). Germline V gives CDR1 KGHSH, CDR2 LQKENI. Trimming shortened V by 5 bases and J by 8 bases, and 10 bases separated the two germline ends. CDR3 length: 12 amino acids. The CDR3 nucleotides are TGTGCCAGCTCAGGTGGGAGCTATGAGCAGTTCTTC. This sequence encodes CASSGGSYEQFF.

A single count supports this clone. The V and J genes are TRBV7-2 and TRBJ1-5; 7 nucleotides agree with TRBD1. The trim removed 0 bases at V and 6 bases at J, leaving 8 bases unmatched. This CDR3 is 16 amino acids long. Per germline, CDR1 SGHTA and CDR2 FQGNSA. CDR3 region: CASSLATGRVGQPQHF. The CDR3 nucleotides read TGTGCCAGCAGCTTAGCGACAGGGAGGGTAGGTCAGCCCCAGCATTTT.

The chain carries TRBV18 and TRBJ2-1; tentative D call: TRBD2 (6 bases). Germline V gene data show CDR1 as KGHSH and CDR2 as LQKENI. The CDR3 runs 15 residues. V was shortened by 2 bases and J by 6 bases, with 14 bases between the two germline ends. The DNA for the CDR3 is TGTGCCAGCTCACCAAGTCGACTAGGCCCCAATGAGCAGTTCTTC. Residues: CASSPSRLGPNEQFF.

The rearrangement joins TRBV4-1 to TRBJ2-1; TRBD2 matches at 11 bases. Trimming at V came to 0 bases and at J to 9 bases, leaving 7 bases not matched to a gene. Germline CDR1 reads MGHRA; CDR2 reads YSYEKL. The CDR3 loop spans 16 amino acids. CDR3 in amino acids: CASSQDASGRYGEQFF. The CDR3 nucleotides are TGCGCCAGCAGCCAAGACGCTAGCGGGAGGTATGGTGAGCAGTTCTTC.

This chain's CDR3 is CASNGGRDLTDTQYF. For the CDR3, the DNA is TGTGCCAGTAATGGCGGGAGGGATCTCACAGATACGCAGTATTTT. This rearrangement joins TRBV19 to TRBJ2-3; 9 nucleotides align to TRBD2. J gave up 2 bases and V 7 bases, and 7 bases lay outside the gene matches. The CDR3 spans 15 residues. Germline CDR1 reads LNHDA; CDR2 reads SQIVND (reference sequence).

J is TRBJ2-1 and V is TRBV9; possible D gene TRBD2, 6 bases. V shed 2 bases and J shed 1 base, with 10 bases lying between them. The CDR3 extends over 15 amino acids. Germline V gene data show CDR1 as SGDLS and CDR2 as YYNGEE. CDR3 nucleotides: TGTGCCAGCAGCGTCCTTCGGGAGTCCTACAATGAGCAGTTCTTC. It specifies CASSVLRESYNEQFF. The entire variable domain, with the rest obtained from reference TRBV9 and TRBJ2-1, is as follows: DSGVTQTPKHLITATGQRVTLRCSPRSGDLSVYWYQQSLDQGLQFLIQYYNGEERAKGNILERFSAQQFPDLHSELNLSSLELGDSALYFCASSVLRESYNEQFFGPGTRLTVL.

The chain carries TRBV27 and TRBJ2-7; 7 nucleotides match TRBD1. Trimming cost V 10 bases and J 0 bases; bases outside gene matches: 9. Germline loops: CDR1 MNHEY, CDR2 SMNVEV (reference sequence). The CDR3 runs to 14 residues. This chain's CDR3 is CATRLGGGSYEQYF. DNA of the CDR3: TGTGCCACCCGCCTAGGGGGCGGCTCCTACGAGCAGTACTTC.

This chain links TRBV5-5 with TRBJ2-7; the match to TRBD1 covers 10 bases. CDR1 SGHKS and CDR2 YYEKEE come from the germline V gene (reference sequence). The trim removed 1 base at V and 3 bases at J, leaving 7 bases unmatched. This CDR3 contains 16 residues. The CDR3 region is CASSLRDRGDLYEQYF. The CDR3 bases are TGTGCCAGCAGCTTGCGGGACAGGGGAGACCTCTACGAGCAGTACTTC.

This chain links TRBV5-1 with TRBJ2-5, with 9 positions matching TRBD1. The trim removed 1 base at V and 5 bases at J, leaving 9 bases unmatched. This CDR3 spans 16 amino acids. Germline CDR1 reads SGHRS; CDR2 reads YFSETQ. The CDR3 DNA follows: TGCGCCAGCAGCTTGAGCGGACAGGGGTTGGGGGAGACCCAGTACTTC. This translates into CASSLSGQGLGETQYF.

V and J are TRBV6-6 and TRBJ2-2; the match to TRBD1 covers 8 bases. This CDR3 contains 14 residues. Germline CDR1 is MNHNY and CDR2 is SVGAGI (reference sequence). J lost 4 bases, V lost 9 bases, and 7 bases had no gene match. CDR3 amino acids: CARPGQGGTGELFF. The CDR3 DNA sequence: TGTGCCAGACCAGGACAGGGTGGCACCGGGGAGCTGTTTTTT.